This TCR beta chain comes out of a study of Ad26.COV2.S vaccination and SARS-CoV-2 variants. As for treatment: some 20 received Ad26.COV2.S at low or high dose, single or two shots; several received placebo; per-sample allocation not given. Collection of the samples took place on day 63 after the first injection of vaccine or placebo. The assay was immunoSEQ multiplex PCR, and TCRdb's table has in-frame clones only and misses some. The repertoire consists of some 300,000 clones, with just over 85% occurring once and the leading ten covering under 2%. V trimming: 5 bases; J trimming: 5 bases; junction bases outside the gene matches: 14. In germline, CDR1 is SGHVS, CDR2 FQNEAQ. This CDR3 is built from 16 residues.

The chain is built from TRBV7-8 and TRBJ2-5; 7 bases agree with TRBD2. This sequence originates from a person aged 18-65 years who received the Ad26.COV2.S COVID-19 vaccine or a placebo. The sample here was peripheral blood, taken in a trial of Ad26.COV2.S vaccine versus placebo. The CDR3 nucleotides read TGTGCCAGCAGCAAAACCGGGACTACAGCCGGGGAGACCCAGTACTTC. This encodes CASSKTGTTAGETQYF.